This paragraph reports one T cell receptor (beta chain). Its antigen remains unknown. This record belongs to a study of T cell responses to AZD1222 COVID-19 vaccine. V shed 1 base and J shed 5 bases, with 11 bases lying between them. The CDR3 is made up of 15 amino acids. CDR1 is SGHAT, CDR2 FQDESV, per germline (reference sequence). Study observations and caveats: The reported proportion of spike-specific TCRs targeting unmutated variant regions was nearly half. Seropositive AZD1222 recipients at baseline numbered only five to seven.

Profiling relied on immunoSEQ multiplex PCR, and the TCRdb table lists in-frame clones only, not all of them. The profile shows approximately 110,000 clones, around 85% of them singletons. The receptor's source is an adult who received the AZD1222 COVID-19 vaccine. The sequenced sample was peripheral blood, obtained 28 days after the second AZD1222 dose. The rearrangement links TRBV11-1 to TRBJ2-2, with no clear D. The CDR3 sequence is CASSLVADSTGELFF. In DNA, the CDR3 is TGTGCCAGCAGCTTAGTGGCGGATTCAACCGGGGAGCTGTTTTTT. Full variable domain (missing parts from reference TRBV11-1 and TRBJ2-2): EAEVAQSPRYKITEKSQAVAFWCDPISGHATLYWYRQILGQGPELLVQFQDESVVDDSQLPKDRFSAERLKGVDSTLKIQPAELGDSAMYLCASSLVADSTGELFFGEGSRLTVL.